The following is a T cell receptor beta chain sequence with its context. The antigen is not known. Amplification of TCR beta CDR3 regions used RNA as the template. With the HTBI primer set, the TCR CDR3 went through a first round of RT-PCR. TCRdb re-called the multiplex PCR reads through MiXCR, storing one row per CDR3 protein. The sample has 330,000 or so distinct CDR3 sequences, over 15% seen once. This record comes from a study of T cells in Graves' hyperthyroidism and ophthalmopathy. Whole-study results and caveats: Most clonotypes expanded in thyroid above 0.001 were likewise present in blood.

Germline assignment: CDR1 SGHAT and CDR2 FQNNGV. Trimming removed 6 bases at V and 4 bases at J, with 22 bases between. The CDR3 extends over 16 amino acids. Sequencing was performed on blood. This TCR was sampled from a woman aged 40 to 50 with Graves' ophthalmopathy. The rearrangement joins TRBV11-2 to TRBJ2-7, with D perhaps matching TRBD1 or TRBD2 (5 bases each). CDR3 DNA: TGTGCCAGCAGTTCAATGGGGGACGCGACATCTTACGAGCAGTACTTC. Translated, it gives CASSSMGDATSYEQYF.